Below, 12 T cell receptor beta chains from the same sample are listed, as sequenced in a study of cytomegalovirus exposure and HLA in healthy donors. Both 60 Vbeta primers and 13 Jbeta primers went into the PCR. The assay was immunoSEQ multiplex PCR, and TCRdb's table has in-frame clones only and misses some. Altogether 150,000 to 200,000 clones are present, just over 75% being singletons, with the ten largest covering more than 0.8%. The sample taken for sequencing was PBMCs. The receptor set was obtained from a woman in her 40s in good health and CMV-seronegative.

This chain links TRBV19 with TRBJ2-1; D is perhaps TRBD2 (6 bases). Germline assignment: CDR1 LNHDA and CDR2 SQIVND (reference sequence). V lost 4 bases to trimming and J lost 5 bases, with 12 bases between them. This CDR3 comprises 14 residues. The CDR3 sequence: CASSKGGINNEQFF. CDR3 nucleotides: TGTGCCAGTAGTAAGGGCGGGATCAACAATGAGCAGTTCTTC.

The chain's CDR3 is CASSIGGQHTEAFF. The CDR3 nucleotides read TGTGCCAGTAGTATAGGGGGACAGCACACTGAAGCTTTCTTT. The chain links TRBV19 to TRBJ1-1; 7 bases fit TRBD1. J gave up 3 bases and V 1 base, and 2 bases lay outside the gene matches. This CDR3 has 14 amino acids. Germline V gene sequence: CDR1 LNHDA, CDR2 SQIVND (reference sequence).

The chain combines TRBV2 with TRBJ2-1, with 8 bases that match TRBD2. The ends lost 4 bases at V and 5 bases at J; junction bases unmatched: 4. CDR1 is SNHLY and CDR2 is FYNNEI in the germline V gene. This CDR3 comprises 14 residues. The CDR3 spells CASSVGTRNNEQFF. The CDR3 region has the DNA TGTGCCAGCAGTGTTGGGACTAGGAACAATGAGCAGTTCTTC.

This chain uses TRBV6-5 with TRBJ1-2; 9 positions agree with TRBD1. CDR3 length equals 15 residues. The V and J ends lost 6 bases and 0 bases, in that order; junction bases with no gene match: 5. Germline lookup yields CDR1 MNHEY and CDR2 SVGAGI. CDR3 nucleotide sequence: TGTGCCAGCAGGGGGACAGGGTGGCCTAACTATGGCTACACCTTC. Encoded protein: CASRGTGWPNYGYTF.

The gene calls are TRBV4-2 and TRBJ2-3; 14 nucleotides line up with TRBD2. Germline values: CDR1 LGHNA, CDR2 YNFKEQ. Trimming at V came to 0 bases and at J to 2 bases, leaving 7 bases not matched to a gene. CDR3 length: 19 residues. This CDR3 reads CASSQDQTSGRVNTDTQYF. The CDR3 nucleotides are TGTGCCAGCAGCCAAGATCAGACTAGCGGGAGGGTTAACACAGATACGCAGTATTTT.

The CDR3 loop is CASSADRDTEAFF. CDR3 coding DNA: TGTGCCAGCAGCGCGGACAGGGACACTGAAGCTTTCTTT. This chain joins TRBV7-9 and TRBJ1-1, with 8 positions matching TRBD1. V shed 5 bases and J 3 bases; nucleotides not matched to a gene: 2. This CDR3 has 13 residues. In germline, CDR1 is SEHNR, CDR2 FQNEAQ (reference sequence).

Here the CDR3 DNA reads TGTGCCAGCAGTGGCCTAGGGGCGGGAGAGGGTGAGCAGTACTTC. Amino acid sequence: CASSGLGAGEGEQYF. This chain links TRBV25-1 with TRBJ2-7; 7 bases align to TRBD2. J was trimmed by 7 bases and V by 4 bases; bases with no gene match: 13. Germline values: CDR1 MGHDK, CDR2 SYGVNS. The CDR3 consists of 15 residues.

This clone was found many times. Other DNA sequences of this sample code for an identical CDR3. J is TRBJ1-1 and V is TRBV25-1; D possibly corresponds to TRBD1 (6 bases). V was trimmed by 5 bases and J by 3 bases, leaving 10 bases between them. This CDR3 has 13 residues. Germline-derived CDR1 and CDR2 are MGHDK and SYGVNS. Written as DNA, the CDR3 is TGTGCCAGCAGTAGGGGGGGTTACACTGAAGCTTTCTTT. Translating gives CASSRGGYTEAFF. The whole variable domain, remainder taken from reference TRBV25-1 and TRBJ1-1, is EADIYQTPRYLVIGTGKKITLECSQTMGHDKMYWYQQDPGMELHLIHYSYGVNSTEKGDLSSESTVSRIRTEHFPLTLESARPSHTSQYLCASSRGGYTEAFFGQGTRLTVV.

The chain combines TRBV6-5 with TRBJ2-5, with 7 bases lining up with TRBD1. Trimming took 3 bases from V and 11 from J; bases not matched to a gene: 9. The CDR3 is 13 residues long. Germline CDR1 MNHEY, CDR2 SVGAGI. DNA of the CDR3: TGTGCCAGCAGTTATCGACAGGGCGGTGAGCAGTACTTC. Its protein product is CASSYRQGGEQYF.

The chain combines TRBV19 with TRBJ2-1; possibly TRBD1 for D (6 bases). This CDR3 comprises 14 residues. Trimming took off 4 bases at V and 5 bases at J, with 12 bases between the two ends. Germline loops: CDR1 LNHDA, CDR2 SQIVND (reference sequence). The CDR3 nucleotides read TGTGCCAGTAGTAGGTACACAGGGAACAATGAGCAGTTCTTC. Protein product: CASSRYTGNNEQFF.

The sample holds a few counts of this clone. V usage is TRBV4-1 and J usage is TRBJ2-2; possible D gene TRBD2, 5 bases. Germline V lookup: CDR1 MGHRA, CDR2 YSYEKL. This CDR3 region has 15 residues. Between the trimmed V and J ends, which lost 0 bases and 6 bases, there was a span of 11 bases. Here the CDR3 reads CASSQEELEPGELFF. CDR3 bases: TGCGCCAGCAGCCAAGAGGAACTAGAACCCGGGGAGCTGTTTTTT.

J is TRBJ1-2 and V is TRBV2, with 9 bases aligning to TRBD1. The V gene end was trimmed by 0 bases and the J gene end by 13 bases; junction bases not matched to a gene: 3. Germline V CDR1 and CDR2: SNHLY, FYNNEI. The CDR3 covers 12 residues. The CDR3 sequence is CASSEARDRATF. As DNA, the CDR3 is TGTGCCAGCAGTGAAGCTAGGGACAGGGCCACCTTC.